This TCR beta chain emerged from a study of T cell responses to AZD1222 COVID-19 vaccine. Whole-study results and caveats: Females outnumbered males among donors, who were mostly white British; clonal diversity was possibly underestimated. Reportedly, nearly half the spike-specific TCRs target unmutated variant regions. Seropositivity was recorded at baseline in only a handful of AZD1222 recipients. Repertoire samples came only from after the peak T cell response.

This table comes from immunoSEQ multiplex PCR, and its TCRdb copy is limited to in-frame clones, with some not included. The sample shows 130,000 or so clones, under 95% of them seen only once. Of note for this clone: Antigen: not known.

Germline V lookup: CDR1 SGHNT, CDR2 YYREEE (reference sequence). Trimming took off 3 bases at V and 2 bases at J, with 11 bases between the two ends. The CDR3 covers 15 residues. This receptor was taken from an adult who received the MenACWY meningococcal vaccine as a control. The J gene is TRBJ2-2, the V gene TRBV5-4; D may correspond to TRBD1 or TRBD2 (5 bases each). The specimen was peripheral blood, collected 28 days after the second dose of the MenACWY control vaccine. CDR3 nucleotide sequence: TGTGCCAGCAGCTGGGGCGGGCGAAACACCGGGGAGCTGTTTTTT. Its protein product is CASSWGGRNTGELFF.